This T cell receptor (beta chain) was observed in a study of cytomegalovirus exposure and HLA in healthy donors. General study results and limits: In all likelihood, a cluster of highly shared sequence variants was a sequencing artifact. Later analysis placed DRB1 highest and HLA-C lowest in TCR association rates, which differed by HLA locus.

The CDR3 contains 15 residues. Germline V gene data show CDR1 as SGHTA and CDR2 as FQGNSA. Trimming stripped 2 bases from V and 10 bases from J, with 15 bases between. PCR employed 60 Vbeta and 13 Jbeta primers. Some clones are missing from TCRdb's copy, which holds only in-frame ones; the method was immunoSEQ multiplex PCR. The table has fewer than 250,000 clones, approximately 80% seen once. Of note for this clone: Its target is not known.

The TCR sequence derives from a woman between 50 and 59 years old in good health and CMV-seropositive. The source material was PBMCs. The rearrangement uses TRBV7-2 and TRBJ1-6; no definite D call. CDR3 bases: TGTGCCAGCAGCTTATCACGGGGAGTAGGCTCACCCCTCCACTTT. Protein product: CASSLSRGVGSPLHF.